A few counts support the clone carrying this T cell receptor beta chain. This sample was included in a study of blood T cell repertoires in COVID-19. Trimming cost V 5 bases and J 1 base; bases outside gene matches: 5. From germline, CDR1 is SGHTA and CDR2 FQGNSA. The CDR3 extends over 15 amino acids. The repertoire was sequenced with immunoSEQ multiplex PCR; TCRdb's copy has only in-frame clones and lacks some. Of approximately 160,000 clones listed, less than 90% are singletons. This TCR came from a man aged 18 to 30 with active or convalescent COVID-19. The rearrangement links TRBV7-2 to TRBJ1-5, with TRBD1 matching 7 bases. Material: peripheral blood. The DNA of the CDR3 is TGTGCCAGCAGCCCAGGGGGACCGAGCAATCAGCCCCAGCATTTT. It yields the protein CASSPGGPSNQPQHF.